This TCR beta chain was recorded in a study of Tregs in tolerant kidney transplant recipients. Study-level information: Mixed chimerism was transient after nonmyeloablative marrow transplants from related graft donors. General study results and limits: For some patients, primers changed over time, blocking nucleotide-level comparison. No direct test of biological reproducibility was done here.

In regard to this clone: Its matching antigen is unknown.

Unstimulated Tregs (CD4+CD25+CD127-) and CD4+CD25- non-Tregs were sorted from PBMCs. Produced via immunoSEQ multiplex PCR; TCRdb's table is partial and in-frame only. The sample lists roughly 99,000 clones; 93% were seen once. The germline V and J ends were trimmed by 2 bases and 10 bases, with 14 bases remaining between them. The CDR3 sequence is 13 residues long. In germline, CDR1 is LNHNV, CDR2 YYDKDF (reference sequence). The chain recombines TRBV15 with TRBJ1-1; no clear D gene. The sequence was collected from a human donor who received a combined kidney and bone marrow transplant. This specimen was CD4+ T cells from blood, taken before the transplant. The CDR3 here is CATSRFRQSGAFF. The CDR3 DNA sequence: TGTGCCACCAGCAGATTTCGTCAGAGCGGAGCTTTCTTT.